This TCR beta chain was sequenced during a study of CD8 T cells in Susac syndrome. An input of about 0.5 to 1 ug of RNA was subjected to reverse transcription using random hexamers. One entry per CDR3 protein results from TCRdb running MiXCR on the immunoSEQ multiplex PCR reads. Of some 140,000 distinct CDR3 sequences detected, around 95% appear once; the ten largest clones hold roughly 0.17%. Germline CDR1 and CDR2: DFQATT and SNEGSKA (reference sequence). The CDR3 extends over 12 amino acids. V was pared by 5 bases and J by 2 bases, with 3 bases of the junction left unmatched. V usage is TRBV20-1 and J usage is TRBJ2-7, with 7 bases aligning to TRBD2. This TCR was recovered from a human donor with Susac syndrome. The specimen sequenced was CD8+ T cells from PBMCs. CDR3 sequence (DNA): TGCAGTGCTCCTAGCGGCGCCTACGAGCAGTACTTC. Its protein product is CSAPSGAYEQYF.